Detailed here is one TCR beta chain. Its specificity is not known. The data originate from a study of CD8 T cells in Susac syndrome. CDR1 is GTSNPN and CDR2 is SVGIG in the germline V gene (reference sequence). The CDR3 has 14 residues. Trimming cost V 2 bases and J 6 bases; bases outside gene matches: 10. Study results and caveats: Regarding the TCR sequencing and HLA analysis, the study admitted that a relatively small number of individuals were involved.

Sequencing of TCR beta was performed on blood CD8+ T cells and on blood CD4+ T cells. Bulk CD8+ and CD4+ cells came from magnetic negative isolation; CD8+ TEMRA by FACS. Random hexamers primed reverse transcription of about 0.5 to 1 ug RNA. Amplification of TCR beta CDR3 by immunoSEQ multiplex PCR spanned 54 Vbeta and 13 Jbeta. From the immunoSEQ multiplex PCR reads, TCRdb called clonotypes with MiXCR, one entry per CDR3 protein. The sample yields 130,000 to 150,000 distinct CDR3 sequences, approximately 95% seen once. The TCR sequence derives from a human donor in good health. The sequencing sample was made of CD8+ T cells from PBMCs. The chain couples TRBV30 to TRBJ2-7, with 7 bases matching TRBD1. CDR3: CAWSRTGLLVEQYF. DNA of the CDR3: TGTGCCTGGAGTCGGACAGGATTACTGGTCGAGCAGTACTTC.